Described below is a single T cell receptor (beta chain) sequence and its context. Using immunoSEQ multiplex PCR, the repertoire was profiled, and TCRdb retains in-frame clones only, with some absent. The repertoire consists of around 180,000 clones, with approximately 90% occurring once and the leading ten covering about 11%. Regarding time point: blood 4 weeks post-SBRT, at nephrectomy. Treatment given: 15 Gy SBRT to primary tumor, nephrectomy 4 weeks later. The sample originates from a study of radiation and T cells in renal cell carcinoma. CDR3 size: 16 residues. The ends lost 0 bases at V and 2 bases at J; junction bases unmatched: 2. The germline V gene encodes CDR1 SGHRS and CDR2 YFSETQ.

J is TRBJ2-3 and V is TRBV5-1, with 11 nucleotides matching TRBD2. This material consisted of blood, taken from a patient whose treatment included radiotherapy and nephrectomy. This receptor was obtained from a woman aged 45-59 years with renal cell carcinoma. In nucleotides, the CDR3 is TGCGCCAGCAGCTTGGCTAGCGGGGGGACCACAGATACGCAGTATTTT. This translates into CASSLASGGTTDTQYF.